The 7 T cell receptor beta chains below all came from one sample that was sequenced in a study of blood T cell repertoires in COVID-19. Some clones are missing from TCRdb's copy, which holds only in-frame ones; the method was immunoSEQ multiplex PCR. The table shows 20,000 to 25,000 clones, with about 88% occurring only once. The sequencing sample was made of peripheral blood. The receptors were sampled from a man between 65 and 85 years old in a cohort sampled during active COVID-19.

The rearrangement joins TRBV11-1 to TRBJ2-7; 7 nucleotides agree with TRBD1. Germline V gene sequence: CDR1 SGHAT, CDR2 FQDESV (reference sequence). The CDR3 spans 13 residues. V gave up 1 base and J gave up 3 bases; unmatched junction bases: 0. CDR3 nucleotide sequence: TGTGCCAGCAGCTTAGGGGACAGCTACGAGCAGTACTTC. Protein sequence: CASSLGDSYEQYF. Using reference TRBV11-1 and TRBJ2-7 for the parts outside the CDR3, the full variable domain is EAEVAQSPRYKITEKSQAVAFWCDPISGHATLYWYRQILGQGPELLVQFQDESVVDDSQLPKDRFSAERLKGVDSTLKIQPAELGDSAMYLCASSLGDSYEQYFGPGTRLTVT.

The CDR3 nucleotides read TGTGCCAGCAGCTTCACCCGGGGTGGGAACACTGAAGCTTTCTTT. Amino acids: CASSFTRGGNTEAFF. The chain recombines TRBV7-3 with TRBJ1-1; D is uncertain. This CDR3 has 15 amino acids. The V and J ends lost 3 bases and 1 base respectively, with 12 bases between them. CDR1 is SGHTA, CDR2 FQGTGA, per germline.

The chain uses TRBV28 and TRBJ2-1; tentatively, D is TRBD1 (6 bases). CDR3 length: 14 amino acids. Germline values: CDR1 MDHEN, CDR2 SYDVKM. The V end lost 4 bases, the J end lost 8 bases, and 15 bases lay between the germline ends. The CDR3 loop reads CASSYRVRGHEQFF. CDR3 nucleotide sequence: TGTGCCAGCAGTTACCGGGTCAGGGGCCATGAGCAGTTCTTC.

The chain is built from TRBV10-2 and TRBJ1-1; D is unclear. V lost 2 bases, J lost 8 bases, and 12 bases lay in between. Germline loops: CDR1 WSHSY, CDR2 SAAADI. This CDR3 spans 13 amino acids. The CDR3 sequence: CASSEVQTAEAFF. The CDR3 DNA follows: TGCGCCAGCAGTGAGGTACAGACCGCAGAAGCTTTCTTT.

The chain has TRBV6-5 and TRBJ2-1, with D tentatively TRBD1 (8 bases). This CDR3 is built from 15 residues. Deletions cut 5 bases from V and 7 bases from J, with 18 bases between. Germline assignment: CDR1 MNHEY and CDR2 SVGAGI. The CDR3 nucleotides read TGTGCCAGCAGTATACAGGGGGGGTATAGGAATGAGCAGTTCTTC. It is translated as CASSIQGGYRNEQFF.

CDR3 nucleotides: TGTGCCAGCAGTCCAGGGGATTCCGGGACCCAGTACTTC. Encoded protein: CASSPGDSGTQYF. The V call is TRBV12-3 or TRBV12-4, the J call TRBJ2-5, with D perhaps matching TRBD1 (6 bases). V was cut by 5 bases and J by 7 bases, with 14 bases left in between. The CDR3 runs to 13 residues.

This sequence joins TRBV28 and TRBJ1-2; weak D call: TRBD1 (5 bases). V was trimmed by 3 bases and J by 6 bases, leaving 20 bases between them. From germline, CDR1 is MDHEN and CDR2 SYDVKM. This CDR3 has 16 amino acids. The CDR3 loop reads CASSFRYVGARNGYTF. CDR3 DNA sequence: TGTGCCAGCAGTTTCCGGTACGTAGGGGCGCGTAATGGCTACACCTTC.